The next 17 T cell receptor beta chains were all read from a single sample in a study of identical twins. TCRdb itself ran the 5' RACE reads through MiXCR, one entry per CDR3 protein. The sample yields around 480,000 distinct CDR3 sequences, 13% to 15% seen once. The data were also submitted as part of a second study, on yellow fever vaccine responses in identical twins.

Sequencing input: CD4+ T cells sorted from blood. These receptors originate from a woman under 30 in good health.

This clonotype was found many times. The chain uses TRBV7-2 and TRBJ2-4; D ambiguous. The CDR3 has 12 amino acids. Germline V gene lookup returns CDR1 SGHTA and CDR2 FQGNSA. V lost 5 bases and J 7 bases, leaving 9 bases between the germline ends. Written as DNA, the CDR3 is TGTGCCAGCAGCCACCCCGGGAACATTCAGTACTTC. It encodes CASSHPGNIQYF.

This chain joins TRBV28 and TRBJ2-1; 7 nucleotides align to TRBD1. There are 15 residues in the CDR3. Germline V CDR1 and CDR2: MDHEN, SYDVKM. V dropped 6 bases and J dropped 0; count of bases not matched to a gene: 5. CDR3 protein: CASRTRDSSYNEQFF. CDR3 sequence (DNA): TGTGCCAGCAGGACTCGGGACAGCTCCTACAATGAGCAGTTCTTC.

This chain's CDR3 is CASSLSLSAGGKGELFF. CDR3 in DNA: TGTGCCAGCAGCTTATCGTTGTCGGCGGGGGGGAAAGGGGAGCTGTTTTTT. The genes are TRBV7-2 and TRBJ2-2; the match to TRBD2 covers 9 bases. The trim removed 2 bases at V and 8 bases at J, leaving 12 bases unmatched. Germline V lookup: CDR1 SGHTA, CDR2 FQGNSA. This CDR3 spans 17 amino acids.

The rearrangement joins TRBV12-3 or TRBV12-4 to TRBJ2-1; no firm D call. V shed 8 bases and J shed 6 bases, with 11 bases lying between them. The CDR3 length is 12 residues. The CDR3 region is CASRSNLNEQFF. The CDR3 DNA is TGTGCCAGCCGCTCGAATCTCAATGAGCAGTTCTTC.

This chain joins TRBV5-1 and TRBJ2-7; 7 bases match TRBD1. The CDR3 sequence is 15 residues long. The trim removed 5 bases at V and 5 bases at J, leaving 13 bases unmatched. Germline V CDR1 and CDR2: SGHRS, YFSETQ. The CDR3 sequence is CASSSTGVVPHEQYF. CDR3 sequence (DNA): TGCGCCAGCAGTTCTACAGGGGTGGTTCCCCACGAGCAGTACTTC.

This clonotype was observed a few times. J is TRBJ2-7 and V is TRBV27; TRBD1 or TRBD2 may be the D gene (5 bases each). This CDR3 has 14 residues. The germline CDR1 and CDR2 sequences are MNHEY and SMNVEV (reference sequence). V was pared by 2 bases and J by 2 bases, with 10 bases between. In nucleotides, the CDR3 is TGTGCCAGCAGTTTACAGGGAGATCCCTACGAGCAGTACTTC. It is translated as CASSLQGDPYEQYF.

The rearrangement links TRBV5-1 to TRBJ2-4; 13 bases align to TRBD2. The ends lost 2 bases at V and 6 bases at J; junction bases unmatched: 5. The length of the CDR3 is 16 residues. Germline V gene lookup returns CDR1 SGHRS and CDR2 YFSETQ. The CDR3 is CASSFSTSGGPNIQYF. The CDR3, as DNA: TGCGCCAGCAGCTTTTCGACTAGCGGGGGGCCAAACATTCAGTACTTC.

CDR3 coding DNA: TGTGCCAGCAGCTTCCGGGACACTTACTACGAGCAGTACTTC. This gives the protein CASSFRDTYYEQYF. The genes are TRBV5-6 and TRBJ2-7; possibly TRBD1 for D (6 bases). From germline, CDR1 is SGHDT and CDR2 YYEEEE. V shed 2 bases and J shed 3 bases, with 12 bases lying between them. This CDR3 has 14 residues.

This chain connects TRBV20-1 to TRBJ2-7, with D possibly called TRBD1 or TRBD2 (5 bases each). This CDR3 region has 13 residues. Between the trimmed V and J ends, which lost 5 bases and 2 bases, there was a span of 13 bases. Per the germline V gene, CDR1 is DFQATT and CDR2 is SNEGSKA (reference sequence). CDR3 DNA: TGCAGTGCTTCCCGGGACCGAACCTACGAGCAGTACTTC. This encodes CSASRDRTYEQYF.

The rearrangement joins TRBV7-9 to TRBJ2-1, with 9 bases that match TRBD1. Trimming removed 2 bases from V and 8 bases from J; junction bases left unmatched: 4. CDR3 length: 14 residues. Germline CDR1 reads SEHNR; CDR2 reads FQNEAQ (reference sequence). CDR3 nucleotides: TGTGCCAGCAGCTTAAGGGACAGGGCCCATGAGCAGTTCTTC. Protein product: CASSLRDRAHEQFF.

V is TRBV11-2 and J is TRBJ2-1; 9 nucleotides match TRBD2. The germline V gene encodes CDR1 SGHAT and CDR2 FQNNGV. CDR3 length equals 16 residues. With 2 bases clipped from V and 5 bases from J, the junction kept 7 bases outside the gene matches. CDR3: CASSLTLLAGNNEQFF. The CDR3 DNA reads as TGTGCCAGCAGCTTAACCCTCCTAGCGGGAAACAATGAGCAGTTCTTC.

This clonotype was seen repeatedly, ten times or more. J is TRBJ1-1 and V is TRBV7-9, with TRBD1 as a possible D gene (6 bases). This CDR3 is 14 amino acids long. With 6 bases removed from V and 5 bases from J, the gap between germline ends came to 16 bases. The germline CDR1 and CDR2 sequences are SEHNR and FQNEAQ (reference sequence). The CDR3 here is CASSQRSQGTEAFF. The CDR3 DNA reads as TGTGCCAGCAGTCAGAGATCTCAGGGGACTGAAGCTTTCTTT. Based on the CDR3 plus reference TRBV7-9 and TRBJ1-1, the full variable domain is DTGVSQNPRHKITKRGQNVTFRCDPISEHNRLYWYRQTLGQGPEFLTYFQNEAQLEKSRLLSDRFSAERPKGSFSTLEIQRTEQGDSAMYLCASSQRSQGTEAFFGQGTRLTVV.

This clonotype was picked up a small number of times. This chain links TRBV10-3 with TRBJ2-5; the match to TRBD2 covers 9 bases. CDR1 and CDR2 from the germline V gene are ENHRY and SYGVKD. The CDR3 runs 13 residues. With 8 bases clipped from V and 4 bases from J, the junction kept 5 bases outside the gene matches. For the CDR3, the DNA is TGTGCCATCGGGCTGCGGGAGGGAGAGACCCAGTACTTC. Encoded protein: CAIGLREGETQYF.

This clonotype was picked up a small number of times. V gene TRBV30 combines with J gene TRBJ1-4; D not resolved. The CDR3 consists of 11 residues. V gave up 3 bases and J gave up 6 bases, with 5 bases separating them. Germline V gives CDR1 GTSNPN, CDR2 SVGIG (reference sequence). The CDR3 region has the DNA TGTGCCTGGAGCCAGTATGAAAAACTGTTTTTT. This gives the protein CAWSQYEKLFF. Full variable domain (remainder filled in from reference TRBV30 and TRBJ1-4): SQTIHQWPATLVQPVGSPLSLECTVEGTSNPNLYWYRQAAGRGLQLLFYSVGIGQISSEVPQNLSASRPQDRQFILSSKKLLLSDSGFYLCAWSQYEKLFFGSGTQLSVL.

This clonotype was seen many times. The chain carries TRBV4-2 and TRBJ2-7, with a tentative D call TRBD1 (5 bases). V was cut by 5 bases and J by 2 bases, with 10 bases left in between. The CDR3 is 13 residues long. The V gene's germline CDR1 is LGHNA and CDR2 YNFKEQ. The CDR3 DNA sequence: TGTGCCAGCAGCGGTAGACAGCCCTACGAGCAGTACTTC. It yields the protein CASSGRQPYEQYF.

This clonotype was seen a few times. The chain is built from TRBV10-3 and TRBJ1-2; tentatively, D is TRBD1 (6 bases). V lost 6 bases and J lost 4, with 18 bases in between. From germline, CDR1 is ENHRY and CDR2 SYGVKD. CDR3 length: 15 residues. The CDR3 sequence: CAIRVTGGQSYGYTF. The CDR3 DNA sequence: TGTGCCATCAGGGTAACCGGCGGACAGTCCTATGGCTACACCTTC.

In its sample, this clonotype was seen many times. The chain has TRBV14 and TRBJ2-1; weak D call: TRBD2 (6 bases). Per germline, CDR1 SGHDN and CDR2 FVKESK. CDR3 size: 13 residues. V was pared by 8 bases and J by 9 bases, with 17 bases between. The DNA of the CDR3 is TGTGCCAGCGGACGTACGCGGGGCAGTGAGCAGTTCTTC. This encodes CASGRTRGSEQFF.